This TCR beta chain was sequenced during a study of HIV-infected patients and healthy controls (dated by TCRdb to 2014 to 2015). Broadly, across the study: CD4 counts were modestly but significantly increased in about 90% of the 16 patients after three months of therapy, but they remained below normal ranges. Patients lacked overall T-cell lymphocytopenia, and total CDR3 counts per chain did not differ significantly from controls. The study tested whether deep TCR repertoire sequencing of HIV patients' small blood samples could capture immune perturbation and reconstitution. CD8 counts showed no consistent shift during early therapy, whereas the CD4:CD8 ratio rose slightly. After a further year of therapy, viral load was undetectable in all patients, having already become undetectable in about 65% of the 16 patients by the second bleed.

Since whole blood was used without any cell fractionation, the repertoire reflected all peripheral T cells in unsorted form. For RNA extraction, an approximately 2.3 ml sample of peripheral blood was drawn into Tempus tubes. HIV-infected adults who had not yet received antiretroviral therapy and were about to begin treatment were enrolled, with the first sixteen eligible patients processed. Treatment interruptions were among the grounds for excluding patients from enrollment, as were febrile or AIDS-related illness, tumors, hepatitis B or C coinfection, immunomodulatory therapy and recent vaccination. Residual genomic DNA was removed with the TURBO-DNase kit and globin mRNA was depleted with GLOBINclear. Pretreatment blood was drawn from HIV-infected patients immediately prior to the initiation of antiretroviral therapy. For CDR1 and CDR2, the germline V gene lists MDHEN and SYDVKM. The CDR3 numbers 14 residues from cysteine through phenylalanine. Just CDR3 DNA is preserved here, 42 bases in frame from base 1. After removal of 2 bases from V and 5 bases from J, the junction retains 3 bases not matched to a gene.

SuperScript III was used to reverse transcribe 500 ng RNA with primers targeting the alpha and beta constant regions. Separate libraries for the alpha and beta chains were generated through chain-specific third strand synthesis that incorporated multiplexing indices. The protocol used a single primer pair to amplify all rearrangements within a chain, which avoided primer bias, and attached molecular barcodes to each cDNA molecule. The SP2 sequencing primer site and a random hexamer were carried on a 5' RACE adapter, to which purified cDNA was joined by T4 RNA Ligase 1. The authors primed second strand synthesis from the SP2 site with Phusion polymerase and used slow temperature ramps to favor optimal annealing. Joined together, two random hexamer sequences that had both been added before amplification formed the 12-nucleotide barcode of each molecule. An amplification PCR of roughly 25 cycles with P5s and P7 primers came after a short first PCR that had added P5 and P7 adapter elements plus a second index. In total the libraries went through about 27 PCR cycles, after which the libraries were quantified on a Qubit, sized on a Bioanalyzer, and diluted to approximately 3.9 nM. Sequencing of the normalized libraries was done on an Illumina MiSeq using 2 x 250 paired-end kits. Reverse transcription reactions underwent purification over MinElute columns, with elution into 10 ul Tris-Cl. Adapter ligations ran for around 25 hours at 16 degrees C and were afterwards cleaned with AMPure XP beads at a 1:1 ratio. In the source study's methods: Demultiplexed FASTQ files were processed with a modified Decombinator that output V, J, insert and barcode information. Sequences that shared a barcode but differed from the dominant sequence were treated as errors and discarded, and barcodes were clustered at Levenshtein distance 3 and counted to estimate the original cDNA molecules. The R packages ineq, vegan, igraph and RCytoscape were used for downstream analyses, with IMGT nomenclature and CDR3 definitions applied. V gene usage was computed over distinct sequences, each TCR counted once to avoid skew from clonal expansion. Within a donor, similarity networks joined unique CDR3 amino acid sequences in every case where two of them were separated by a single Levenshtein edit. In the repertoires, a search was made for a compiled set of published HIV-specific CDR3s (approximately 90 alpha, around 710 beta) and CMV-specific CDR3s (approximately 13 alpha, over 250 beta). It was shown by random subsampling to size-matched repertoires that the decreased diversity of patients was not caused by their lower sequence numbers. TCRdb cleaned the public reads at Q25 with fastp, built clones with MiXCR and kept in-frame beta chains. Rows with a matching CDR3 protein are joined into one entry that keeps the most common DNA and genes. The V and J calls were not made by the authors but by TCRdb's processing. This sample comprises under 8,500 distinct CDR3 sequences, 11% of them detected only once. 27% of the sample is taken by the ten largest.

Overall study results and their limits: During therapy, a significant decrease in frequency was seen for HIV-associated CDR3s, whereas no significant change was found for CMV-associated CDR3s, although most of them became more frequent. Mean usage differed significantly between HIV-infected patients and controls for eight alpha and eight beta V genes. The observed differences in diversity were not explained by the slight differences in age and sex profiles between the study cohorts. HIV-infected repertoires had significantly higher mean Gini indices than controls, possibly reflecting oligoclonality. In size-matched repertoire data, the apparent post-therapy recovery of the Gini index in HIV-infected patients was not replicated. Healthy controls shared more CDR3s between individuals than HIV+ patients, by Jaccard index and by count of highly shared sequences. Only sixteen HIV-infected individuals were processed, which the authors considered a major limit on how widely the findings apply. MAIT cell alpha-chain CDR3s were present at high frequency in healthy controls but severely depleted in HIV+ repertoires. In the samples, alpha-beta chain pairing was left undetermined. Rare events from HIV-infected data received too much weight under size-matching, and comparisons were complicated by unequal numbers of distinct sequences between patients and controls. Donor HLA types were not determined in the study. Sequencing depth was restricted by the use of whole blood, which also prevented the dynamics of distinct T-cell subpopulations from being separated. Compared with untreated HIV+ repertoires, healthy control repertoires had roughly threefold more distinct CDR3s and higher Shannon diversity.

This clonotype has just a few counts. No cognate antigen has been identified for it. Per-base qualities were not stored, and no clone one base away is much larger. The input for sequencing was blood, taken before antiretroviral therapy. The receptor was derived from an adult with HIV infection. The sequence links TRBV28 to TRBJ2-3; the central 8 bases match TRBD2. The nucleotide sequence reads as follows: TGTGCCAGCAGTTTACCCCTAGCGGGAGATACGCAGTATTTT. Translated, this is CASSLPLAGDTQYF.